This paragraph reports one T cell receptor (beta chain). It has no known antigen specificity. Base qualities were left out, and no much larger clone turns up one base away. TCRbeta CDR3 regions were amplified from genomic DNA by means of the immunoSEQ Assay, a bias-controlled multiplex PCR. As for how the authors treated the data: The number of nucleated cells in each sample was estimated by amplification of reference gene primers within the assay. To quantify the absolute abundance of each unique TCRbeta CDR3 rearrangement, sequence reads were collapsed and filtered. For each sample, productive Simpson clonality was calculated as the square root of Simpson's diversity index across productive rearrangements. Sourced from immuneACCESS, this table was stored by TCRdb with only in-frame sequences that have V and J called. A share of the clones is absent; for the studies checked, an unresolved V gene accounts for under half, and the remainder has no known explanation. The DNA was the basis for D and trimming; V, J and clone size are from that table. The sample has tens of thousands of clones on record, approximately 75% of them singletons. Approximately 50% of the sample comes from the top ten.

The source of the sample is a study of blood T cell repertoires in COVID-19 (dated by TCRdb to 2018 to 2020). Turning to the overall study: Samples covering the acute and convalescent phases of COVID-19 were provided by collaborators in the United States, Italy and Spain. The prospective study material was composed of cDNA or gDNA derived from T cells, B-cell-depleted T cells, or PBMCs. Deeply sampled blood TCRbeta repertoires from subjects exposed to, actively infected with, or recovered from COVID-19 were included in the dataset. The repertoires were released in a freely available public database intended as a resource for research on the immune response to SARS-CoV-2. Samples were obtained from the ongoing ImmuneRACE study (first 160 participants) and from approximately 1,200 subjects provided by 6 global collaborators. A de-identified subject ID, COVID-19 status, age in years and sex were almost always included in the sample metadata. HLA class I and class II types, where available, came from metadata supplied by the sample provider rather than from assay-based typing.

Collaborating institutions collected whole blood in K2EDTA tubes following their own protocols. For TCRbeta analysis, collaborators shipped samples as frozen whole blood, isolated PBMCs, or DNA extracted from either of those sample types. The CDR3 measures 16 amino acids from cysteine to phenylalanine. The read is trimmed to its CDR3 DNA, 48 bases read in frame from base 1. According to the germline V gene, CDR1 reads SGHRS and CDR2 reads YFSETQ. Germline trimming: 1 base from V, 0 bases from J; junction bases outside gene matches: 4. What the study reported, not specific to this receptor: The quantity of clinical and demographic metadata differed by source and by participant and was supplied without curation.

The sequenced sample consisted of peripheral blood. The chain links TRBV5-1 with TRBJ1-1; 9 middle bases align to TRBD1. This receptor was taken from a human donor in a cohort sampled during active COVID-19. This receptor has the CDR3 CASSLTTGGLNTEAFF. The bases are TGCGCCAGCAGCTTGACCACAGGGGGCTTGAACACTGAAGCTTTCTTT.